The clone carrying this T cell receptor (beta chain) appeared a few times. Its antigen is undetermined. Clones were sequenced by immunoSEQ multiplex PCR, and TCRdb holds only the in-frame ones, with some missing. The sample lists some 84,000 clones, around 90% seen once, with approximately 15% in the top ten. This sample stems from a study of T cell responses to AZD1222 COVID-19 vaccine. General study findings and limits: White British people made up most donors, females outnumbered males, and clonal diversity was possibly underestimated.

The germline gives CDR1 LGHDT, CDR2 YNNKEL (reference sequence). The CDR3 extends over 17 amino acids. Trimming left V 0 bases short and J 4 bases short, with 15 bases between. This clonotype was obtained from an adult in good health. Sequenced here: peripheral blood, sampled on day 0 of AZD1222 vaccination. The chain is built from TRBV3-1 (or the pseudogene TRBV3-2) and TRBJ2-2; the D gene could be TRBD1 or TRBD2 (6 bases each). CDR3 DNA: TGTGCCAGCAGCCAAGATAGGGGCAGGGGAGGCACCGGGGAGCTGTTTTTT. This codes for CASSQDRGRGGTGELFF.